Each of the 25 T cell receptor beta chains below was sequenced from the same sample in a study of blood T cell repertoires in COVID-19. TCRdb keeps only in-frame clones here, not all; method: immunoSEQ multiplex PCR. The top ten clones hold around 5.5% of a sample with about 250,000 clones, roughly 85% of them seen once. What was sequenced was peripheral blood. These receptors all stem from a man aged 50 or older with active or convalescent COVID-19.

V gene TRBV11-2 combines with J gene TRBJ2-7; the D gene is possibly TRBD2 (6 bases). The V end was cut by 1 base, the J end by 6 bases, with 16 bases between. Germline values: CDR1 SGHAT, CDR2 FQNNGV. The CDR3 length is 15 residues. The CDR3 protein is CASSLGISGKAEQYF. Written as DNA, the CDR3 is TGTGCCAGCAGCTTAGGCATTAGCGGTAAAGCCGAGCAGTACTTC.

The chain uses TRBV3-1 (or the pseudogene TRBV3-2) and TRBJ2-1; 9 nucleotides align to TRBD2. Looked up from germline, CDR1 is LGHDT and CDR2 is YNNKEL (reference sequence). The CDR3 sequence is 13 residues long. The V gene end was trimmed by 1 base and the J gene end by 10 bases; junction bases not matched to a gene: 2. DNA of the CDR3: TGTGCCAGCAGCCAAGTGCGGGAGGGCGAGCAGTTCTTC. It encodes CASSQVREGEQFF.

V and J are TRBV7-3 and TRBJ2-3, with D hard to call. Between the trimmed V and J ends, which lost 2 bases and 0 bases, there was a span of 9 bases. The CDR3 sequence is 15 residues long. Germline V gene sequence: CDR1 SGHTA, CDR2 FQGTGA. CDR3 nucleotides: TGTGCCAGCAGCTTAGGCCCGACTAGCACAGATACGCAGTATTTT. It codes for CASSLGPTSTDTQYF.

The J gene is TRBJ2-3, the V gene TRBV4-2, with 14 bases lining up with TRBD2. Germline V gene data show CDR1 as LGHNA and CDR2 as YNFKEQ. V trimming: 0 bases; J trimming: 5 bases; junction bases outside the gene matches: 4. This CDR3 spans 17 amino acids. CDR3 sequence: CASSQEGLAGVIDTQYF. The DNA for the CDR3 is TGTGCCAGCAGCCAAGAGGGACTAGCGGGAGTTATAGATACGCAGTATTTT.

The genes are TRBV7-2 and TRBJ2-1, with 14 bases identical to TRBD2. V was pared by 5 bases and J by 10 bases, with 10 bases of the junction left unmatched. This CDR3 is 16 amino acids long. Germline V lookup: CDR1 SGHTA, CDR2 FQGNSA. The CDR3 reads CASSAPGLAGEGEQFF. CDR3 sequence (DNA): TGTGCCAGCAGCGCACCGGGACTAGCGGGAGAAGGGGAGCAGTTCTTC.

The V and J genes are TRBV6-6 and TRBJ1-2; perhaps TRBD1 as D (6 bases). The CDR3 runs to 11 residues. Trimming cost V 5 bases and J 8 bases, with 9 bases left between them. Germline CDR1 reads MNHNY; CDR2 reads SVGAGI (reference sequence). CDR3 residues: CASSQGWGYTF. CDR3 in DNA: TGTGCCAGCAGTCAGGGGTGGGGCTACACCTTC.

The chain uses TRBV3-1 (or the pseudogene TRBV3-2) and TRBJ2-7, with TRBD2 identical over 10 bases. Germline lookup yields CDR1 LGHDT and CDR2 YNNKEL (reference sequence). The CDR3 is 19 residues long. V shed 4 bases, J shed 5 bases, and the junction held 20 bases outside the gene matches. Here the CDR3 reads CASSPYPPGLAAVPNEQYF. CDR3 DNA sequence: TGTGCCAGCAGCCCGTACCCGCCCGGACTAGCGGCCGTTCCTAACGAGCAGTACTTC.

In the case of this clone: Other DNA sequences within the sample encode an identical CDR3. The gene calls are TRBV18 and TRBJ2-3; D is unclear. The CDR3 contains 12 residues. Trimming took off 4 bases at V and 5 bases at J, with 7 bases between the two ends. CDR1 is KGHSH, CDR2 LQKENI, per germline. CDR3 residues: CASSRGEDTQYF. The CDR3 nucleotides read TGTGCCAGCTCACGCGGTGAAGATACGCAGTATTTT.

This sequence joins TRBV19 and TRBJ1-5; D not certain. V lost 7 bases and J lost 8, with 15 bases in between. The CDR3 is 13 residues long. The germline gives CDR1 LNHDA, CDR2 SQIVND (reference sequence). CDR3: CASTWRVQEPQHF. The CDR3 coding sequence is TGTGCCAGTACCTGGAGGGTGCAGGAGCCCCAGCATTTT. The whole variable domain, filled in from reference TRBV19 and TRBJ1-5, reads DGGITQSPKYLFRKEGQNVTLSCEQNLNHDAMYWYRQDPGQGLRLIYYSQIVNDFQKGDIAEGYSVSREKKESFPLTVTSAQKNPTAFYLCASTWRVQEPQHFGDGTRLSIL.

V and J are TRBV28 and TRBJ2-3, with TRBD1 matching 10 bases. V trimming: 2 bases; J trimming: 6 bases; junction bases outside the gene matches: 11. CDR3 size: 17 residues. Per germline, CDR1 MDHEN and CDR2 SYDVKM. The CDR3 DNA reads TGTGCCAGCAGTTTAAGGGCGGGACAGGGGAGTGATGATACGCAGTATTTT. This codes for CASSLRAGQGSDDTQYF.

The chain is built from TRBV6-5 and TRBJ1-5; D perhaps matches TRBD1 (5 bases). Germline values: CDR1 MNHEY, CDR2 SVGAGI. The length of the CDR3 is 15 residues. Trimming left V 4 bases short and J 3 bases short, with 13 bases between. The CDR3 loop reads CASSSGGEYNQPQHF. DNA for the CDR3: TGTGCCAGCAGTTCCGGGGGGGAGTACAATCAGCCCCAGCATTTT.

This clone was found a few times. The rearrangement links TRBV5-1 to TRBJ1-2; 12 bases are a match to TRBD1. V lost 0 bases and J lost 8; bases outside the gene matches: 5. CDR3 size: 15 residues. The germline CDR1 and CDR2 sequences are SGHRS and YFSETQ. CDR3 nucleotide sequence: TGCGCCAGCAGCTTGGCCGGGACAGGGGGCGAAGGCTACACCTTC. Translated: CASSLAGTGGEGYTF.

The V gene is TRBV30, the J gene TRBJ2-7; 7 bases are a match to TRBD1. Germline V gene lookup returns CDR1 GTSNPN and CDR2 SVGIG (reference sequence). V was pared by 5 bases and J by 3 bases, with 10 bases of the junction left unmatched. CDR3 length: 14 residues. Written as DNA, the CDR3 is TGTGCCTGGTCTCGATACCGGGACAGCTACGAGCAGTACTTC. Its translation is CAWSRYRDSYEQYF.

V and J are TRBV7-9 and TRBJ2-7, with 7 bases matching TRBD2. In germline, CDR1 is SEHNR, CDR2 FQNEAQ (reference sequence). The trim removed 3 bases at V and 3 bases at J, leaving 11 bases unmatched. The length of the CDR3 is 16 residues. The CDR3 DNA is TGTGCCAGCAGCTTGGATAGATCTAGCGGATACTACGAGCAGTACTTC. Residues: CASSLDRSSGYYEQYF.

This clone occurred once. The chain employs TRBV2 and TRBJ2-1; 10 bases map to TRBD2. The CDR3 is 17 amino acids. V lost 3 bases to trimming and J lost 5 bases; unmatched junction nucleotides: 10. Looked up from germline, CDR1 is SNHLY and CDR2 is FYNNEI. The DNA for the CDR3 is TGTGCCAGCAGTGATATCAGCGGGAGGGCCATCCACAATGAGCAGTTCTTC. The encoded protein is CASSDISGRAIHNEQFF. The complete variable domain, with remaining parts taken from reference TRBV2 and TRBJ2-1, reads EPEVTQTPSHQVTQMGQEVILRCVPISNHLYFYWYRQILGQKVEFLVSFYNNEISEKSEIFDDQFSVERPDGSNFTLKIRSTKLEDSAMYFCASSDISGRAIHNEQFFGPGTRLTVL.

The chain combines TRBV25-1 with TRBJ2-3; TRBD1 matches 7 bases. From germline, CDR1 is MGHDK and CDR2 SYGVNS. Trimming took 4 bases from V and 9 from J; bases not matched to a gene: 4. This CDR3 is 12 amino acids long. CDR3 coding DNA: TGTGCCAGCAGTGCGACAGGGCCGACGCAGTATTTT. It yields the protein CASSATGPTQYF.

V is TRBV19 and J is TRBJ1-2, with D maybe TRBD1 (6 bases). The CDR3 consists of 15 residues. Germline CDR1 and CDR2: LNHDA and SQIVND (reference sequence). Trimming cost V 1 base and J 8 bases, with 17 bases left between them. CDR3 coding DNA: TGTGCCAGTAGTATAGCCACTCTGCAGGGGAAGGGCTACACCTTC. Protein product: CASSIATLQGKGYTF.

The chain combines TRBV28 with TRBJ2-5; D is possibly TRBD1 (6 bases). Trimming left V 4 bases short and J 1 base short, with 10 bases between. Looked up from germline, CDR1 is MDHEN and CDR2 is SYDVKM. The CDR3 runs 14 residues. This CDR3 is CASSSRQVQETQYF. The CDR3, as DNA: TGTGCCAGCAGTTCGCGACAGGTCCAAGAGACCCAGTACTTC.

CDR3: CASSPRTGGKEAFF. The CDR3 bases are TGTGCCAGCAGTCCTAGGACAGGGGGGAAGGAGGCTTTCTTT. This chain joins TRBV6-5 and TRBJ1-1; 10 bases fit TRBD1. V dropped 5 bases and J dropped 11; count of bases not matched to a gene: 11. CDR1 and CDR2 (germline): MNHEY, SVGAGI. The CDR3 length is 14 residues.

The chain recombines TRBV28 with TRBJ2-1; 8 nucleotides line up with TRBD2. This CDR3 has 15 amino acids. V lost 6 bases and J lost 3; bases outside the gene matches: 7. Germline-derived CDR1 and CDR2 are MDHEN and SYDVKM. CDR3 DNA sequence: TGTGCCAGCAGAGGACTAGCCACTCTCTACAATGAGCAGTTCTTC. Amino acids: CASRGLATLYNEQFF.

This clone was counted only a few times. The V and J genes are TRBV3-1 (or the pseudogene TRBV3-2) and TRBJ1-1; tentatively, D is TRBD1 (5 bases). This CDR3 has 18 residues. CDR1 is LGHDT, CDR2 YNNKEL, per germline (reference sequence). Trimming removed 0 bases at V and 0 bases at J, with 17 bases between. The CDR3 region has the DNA TGTGCCAGCAGCCAAGAAGGGGTATGGCAGGGAATGAACACTGAAGCTTTCTTT. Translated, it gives CASSQEGVWQGMNTEAFF.

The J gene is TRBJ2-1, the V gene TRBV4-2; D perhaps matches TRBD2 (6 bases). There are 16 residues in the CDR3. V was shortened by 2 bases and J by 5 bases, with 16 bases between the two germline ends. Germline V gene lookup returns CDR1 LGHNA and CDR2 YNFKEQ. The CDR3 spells CASSQLLALLNNEQFF. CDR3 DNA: TGTGCCAGCAGCCAATTACTAGCCCTACTCAACAATGAGCAGTTCTTC.

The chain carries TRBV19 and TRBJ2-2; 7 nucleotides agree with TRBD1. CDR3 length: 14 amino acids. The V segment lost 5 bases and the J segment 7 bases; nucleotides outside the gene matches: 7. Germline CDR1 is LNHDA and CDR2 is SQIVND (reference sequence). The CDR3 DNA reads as TGTGCCAGTAGTGTACAGGGGATCGGCGGGGAGCTGTTTTTT. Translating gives CASSVQGIGGELFF.

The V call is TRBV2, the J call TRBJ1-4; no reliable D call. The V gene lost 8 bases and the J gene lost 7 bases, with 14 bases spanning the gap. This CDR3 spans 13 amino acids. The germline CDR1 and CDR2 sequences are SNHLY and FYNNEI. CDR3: CASAREVGEKLFF. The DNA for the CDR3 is TGTGCCAGCGCGCGGGAGGTGGGTGAAAAACTGTTTTTT.

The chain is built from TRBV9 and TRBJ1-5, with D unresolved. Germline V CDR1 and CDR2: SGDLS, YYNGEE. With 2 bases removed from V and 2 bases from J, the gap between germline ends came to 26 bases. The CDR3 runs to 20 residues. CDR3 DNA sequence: TGTGCCAGCAGCGTGCAAAACTTGGCGACCCGGGGTGACCGCAATCAGCCCCAGCATTTT. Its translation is CASSVQNLATRGDRNQPQHF.